A selection of T cell receptor beta chains follows, all from one sample in a study of blood T cells in healthy people across ages. TCRdb called the 5' RACE reads again in MiXCR, with one record for every CDR3 protein. This table has hundreds of thousands of distinct CDR3 sequences, roughly half appearing once. Sequenced: blood. The origin of the receptors is a man in his 60s in good health. Both conserved end residues are part of each CDR3. Not all rows give a size; the values are once, few, many and, for expanded clones, a class.

size: NA; V: TRBV5-1; CDR3: CPSSSTLNEQFF
size: few; V: TRBV4-2; CDR3: CASSQEVTPGTSGNNEQFF
size: few; V: TRBV18; CDR3: CASSPKTPYGYTF
size: NA; V: TRBV6-5; CDR3: CASSVDSSDGYTF
size: NA; V: TRBV7-9; CDR3: CASSQWTSGYEYF
size: many; V: TRBV24-1; CDR3: CATSASTDTQYF
size: NA; V: TRBV29-1; CDR3: CTTRGGEDTQYF
size: NA; V: TRBV20-1; CDR3: CSARDNRGEWKAFF
size: NA; V: TRBV9; CDR3: CASSVGAGVYEQYF
size: NA; V: TRBV12-3/TRBV12-4; CDR3: CASRLTGGDFSEQYF
size: NA; V: TRBV20-1; CDR3: CSARDPRGMNEQYF
size: NA; V: TRBV20-1; CDR3: CSANRDFNYEQYF
size: NA; V: TRBV9; CDR3: CASSVDRTPTEYTF
size: NA; V: TRBV6-6; CDR3: CASNTRGMGGYNEQFF
size: NA; V: TRBV25-1; CDR3: CAGSESRGSETQFF
size: NA; V: TRBV7-2; CDR3: CASSPSCVAETQYF
size: NA; V: TRBV4-3; CDR3: CASSQDPVGAGELFF
size: NA; V: TRBV11-1; CDR3: CASSAGRGCGYTF
size: NA; V: TRBV11-2; CDR3: CASSLGWTSWQYF
size: NA; V: TRBV5-1; CDR3: CASSLGTGRGEQFF
size: NA; V: TRBV7-6; CDR3: CASSPGLAGTSSYNEQFF
size: NA; V: TRBV6-2/TRBV6-3; CDR3: CASKLTLSSYEQYF
size: NA; V: TRBV20-1; CDR3: CSAAGTRMNEQFF